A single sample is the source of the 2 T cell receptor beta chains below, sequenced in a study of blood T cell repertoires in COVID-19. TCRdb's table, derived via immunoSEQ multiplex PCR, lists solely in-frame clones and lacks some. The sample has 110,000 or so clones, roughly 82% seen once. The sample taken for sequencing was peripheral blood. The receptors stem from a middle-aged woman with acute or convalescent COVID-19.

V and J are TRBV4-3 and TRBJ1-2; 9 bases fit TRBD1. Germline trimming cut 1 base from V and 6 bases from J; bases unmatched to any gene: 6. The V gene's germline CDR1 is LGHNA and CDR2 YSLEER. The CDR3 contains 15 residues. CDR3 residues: CASSQGQGVADGYTF. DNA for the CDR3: TGCGCCAGCAGCCAAGGACAGGGGGTCGCGGATGGCTACACCTTC.

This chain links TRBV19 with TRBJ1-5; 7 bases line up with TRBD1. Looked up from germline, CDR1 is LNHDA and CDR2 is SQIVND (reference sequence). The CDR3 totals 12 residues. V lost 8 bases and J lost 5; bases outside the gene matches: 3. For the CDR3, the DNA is TGTGCCAGTGGGACAGAGTATCAGCCCCAGCATTTT. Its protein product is CASGTEYQPQHF.